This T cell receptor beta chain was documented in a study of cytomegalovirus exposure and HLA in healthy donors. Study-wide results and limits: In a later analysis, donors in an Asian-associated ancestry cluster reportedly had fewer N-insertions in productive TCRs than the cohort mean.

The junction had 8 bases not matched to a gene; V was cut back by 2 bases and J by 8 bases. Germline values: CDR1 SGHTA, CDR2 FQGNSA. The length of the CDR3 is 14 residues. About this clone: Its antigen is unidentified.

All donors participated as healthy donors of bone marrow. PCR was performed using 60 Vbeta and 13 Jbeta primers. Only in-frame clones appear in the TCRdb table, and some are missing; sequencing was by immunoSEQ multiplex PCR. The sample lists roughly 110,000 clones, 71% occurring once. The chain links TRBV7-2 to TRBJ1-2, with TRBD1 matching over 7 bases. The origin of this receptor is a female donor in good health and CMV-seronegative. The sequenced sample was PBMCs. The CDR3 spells CASSLNPDRPGYTF. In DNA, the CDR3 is TGTGCCAGCAGCTTAAATCCGGACAGGCCCGGCTACACCTTC.